This TCR beta chain was captured in a study of T cells in Graves' hyperthyroidism and ophthalmopathy. Study-level background: Prior to any treatment, at the point of initial diagnosis, peripheral blood was collected.

This CDR3 spans 19 amino acids. Trimming cost V 3 bases and J 0 bases; bases outside gene matches: 12. Authors of the study amplified TCR beta CDR3 regions from RNA transcripts. HTBI primers drove first-round RT-PCR of the TCR CDR3. TCRdb re-called the multiplex PCR reads through MiXCR, storing one row per CDR3 protein. The table records around 340,000 distinct CDR3 sequences, 11% to 15% of them present only once. This clonotype appeared many times. Its antigen is unidentified. Graves' hyperthyroidism was deemed stable given no ophthalmopathy progression within 18 months. The hyperthyroidism patients had all been newly diagnosed, and their disease duration was under 2 months. Their ages ranged from 18 to 65 years. Whole-study findings and limits: Also found in blood were most expanded thyroid clonotypes above 0.001.

This TCR came from a woman aged 25 to 39 with Graves' hyperthyroidism. The chain employs TRBV12-3 or TRBV12-4 and TRBJ2-7; TRBD2 matches 12 bases. The material sequenced was blood. The CDR3 protein is CASSFFRTSGRLSSYEQYF. CDR3 nucleotides: TGTGCCAGCAGTTTTTTCCGAACTAGCGGGAGGCTTAGCTCCTACGAGCAGTACTTC.